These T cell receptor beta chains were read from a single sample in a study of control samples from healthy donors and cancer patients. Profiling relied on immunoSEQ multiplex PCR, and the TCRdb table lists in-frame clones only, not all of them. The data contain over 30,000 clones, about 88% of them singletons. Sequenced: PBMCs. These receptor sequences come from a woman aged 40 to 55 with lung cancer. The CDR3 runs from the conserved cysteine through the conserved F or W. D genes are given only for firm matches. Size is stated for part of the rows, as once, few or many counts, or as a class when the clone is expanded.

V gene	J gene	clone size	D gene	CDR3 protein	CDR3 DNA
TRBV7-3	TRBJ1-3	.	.	CASSFGHPSSTIYF	TGTGCCAGCAGTTTCGGACATCCCTCTTCCACCATATATTTT
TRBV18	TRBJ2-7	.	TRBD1	CASSPGTGVSYEQYF	TGTGCCAGCTCACCGGGGACAGGGGTCTCCTACGAGCAGTACTTC
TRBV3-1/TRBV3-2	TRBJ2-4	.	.	CASSQGRSSGWGKNIQYF	TGTGCCAGCAGCCAAGGAAGGTCCAGCGGGTGGGGAAAAAACATTCAGTACTTC
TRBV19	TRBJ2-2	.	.	CASSGVFSAGELFF	TGTGCCAGTAGTGGGGTCTTTTCCGCCGGGGAGCTGTTTTTT
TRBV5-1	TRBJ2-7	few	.	CASSLGGNSYEQYF	TGCGCCAGCAGCTTAGGGGGTAACTCCTACGAGCAGTACTTC
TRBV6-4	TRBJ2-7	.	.	CASSDSKTGNSYEQYF	TGTGCCAGCAGTGACTCGAAGACAGGCAACTCCTACGAGCAGTACTTC
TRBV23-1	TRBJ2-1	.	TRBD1	CASSQSGTVGYNEQFF	TGCGCCAGCAGTCAATCCGGGACAGTTGGCTACAATGAGCAGTTCTTC
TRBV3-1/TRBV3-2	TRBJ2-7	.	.	CASSQGSGTNYEQYF	TGTGCCAGCAGCCAAGGCTCCGGGACAAACTACGAGCAGTACTTC
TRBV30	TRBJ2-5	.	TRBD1	CAWSAKGAGETQYF	TGTGCCTGGAGCGCCAAGGGGGCCGGGGAGACCCAGTACTTC
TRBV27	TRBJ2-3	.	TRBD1	CASSSDRGRDTQYF	TGTGCCAGCAGTTCAGACAGGGGGAGAGATACGCAGTATTTT